These 32 T cell receptor beta chains were all obtained from the same sample, sequenced in a study of relationships among human T cell subsets. TCR alpha and beta CDR3s were amplified from mRNA by semiquantitative ARM-PCR. Exponential amplification used communal superprimers after tagged nested gene-specific primers in ARM-PCR. TCRdb itself ran the multiplex PCR reads through MiXCR, one entry per CDR3 protein. This sample carries roughly 15,000 distinct CDR3 sequences, approximately 56% of them seen once, and the ten largest clones take 30% to 45%. Material for sequencing was total T cells sorted from blood. These receptors were collected from a man aged 40-49 years in good health.

This sequence joins TRBV14 and TRBJ2-5; 16 bases map to TRBD2. With 5 bases clipped from V and 5 bases from J, the junction kept 8 bases outside the gene matches. Germline V gives CDR1 SGHDN, CDR2 FVKESK. The CDR3 length is 17 residues. CDR3 DNA: TGTGCCAGCAGCTCGGGACTAGCGGGAGGGCCTTATGAGACCCAGTACTTC. This codes for CASSSGLAGGPYETQYF.

The genes are TRBV7-9 and TRBJ2-1, with D possibly called TRBD1 or TRBD2 (5 bases each). Between the trimmed V and J ends, which lost 5 bases and 6 bases, there was a span of 17 bases. The CDR3 loop spans 15 amino acids. Germline V gene sequence: CDR1 SEHNR, CDR2 FQNEAQ (reference sequence). CDR3 coding DNA: TGTGCCAGCAGCCCGGGACCGTCCCTACTCAATGAGCAGTTCTTC. Its translation: CASSPGPSLLNEQFF.

The CDR3: CSASSGGLGNEQFF. CDR3 in DNA: TGCAGTGCTAGTTCGGGGGGCCTAGGGAATGAGCAGTTCTTC. V and J are TRBV20-1 and TRBJ2-1; the D gene is possibly TRBD2 (7 bases). The V and J ends lost 3 bases and 7 bases respectively, with 16 bases between them. Germline V gives CDR1 DFQATT, CDR2 SNEGSKA (reference sequence). This CDR3 comprises 14 residues.

The chain couples TRBV2 to TRBJ1-1; D uncertain. Per germline, CDR1 SNHLY and CDR2 FYNNEI. V was pared by 3 bases and J by 4 bases, with 9 bases between. This CDR3 contains 13 residues. The CDR3 reads CASSDSLGTEAFF. The CDR3 DNA is TGTGCCAGCAGTGACAGTCTGGGCACTGAAGCTTTCTTT.

With regard to this clonotype: At one end the junction does not follow the germline gene, possibly because of a read error. V is TRBV11-2 and J is TRBJ1-3; no clear D gene. This CDR3 region has 14 residues. The germline V gene has CDR1 SGHAT and CDR2 FQNNGV. The CDR3 loop is CASSLDYSGNTIYF. CDR3 DNA: TGTGCCAGCAGCCTAGATTACTCTGGAAACACCATATATTTT.

This clonotype was seen just once. The chain uses TRBV29-1 and TRBJ2-1; D perhaps matches TRBD2 (6 bases). The CDR3 is made up of 18 amino acids. V lost 3 bases, J lost 0 bases, and 21 bases lay in between. Germline V gene lookup returns CDR1 SQVTM and CDR2 ANQGSEA. The CDR3 region is CSVDNGHLATSSYNEQFF. The CDR3 DNA is TGCAGCGTTGACAACGGGCATCTAGCGACCTCCTCCTACAATGAGCAGTTCTTC.

V is TRBV11-2 and J is TRBJ2-1, with 10 nucleotides matching TRBD2. The CDR3 totals 15 residues. Looked up from germline, CDR1 is SGHAT and CDR2 is FQNNGV. After removal of 2 bases from V and 4 bases from J, the junction contained 2 bases not matched to a gene. The CDR3 nucleotides read TGTGCCAGCAGCTTAAGGACTAGCGGATACAATGAGCAGTTCTTC. It codes for CASSLRTSGYNEQFF.

This chain joins TRBV12-3 or TRBV12-4 and TRBJ2-3, with 9 bases lining up with TRBD2. The trim removed 5 bases at V and 2 bases at J, leaving 5 bases unmatched. The CDR3 runs 15 residues. The CDR3 region has the DNA TGTGCCAGCAGTCCACCGGGACTAGCCACAGATACGCAGTATTTT. It encodes CASSPPGLATDTQYF.

The gene calls are TRBV14 and TRBJ2-5; 9 bases are shared with TRBD1. Looked up from germline, CDR1 is SGHDN and CDR2 is FVKESK. This CDR3 has 15 amino acids. J lost 5 bases, V lost 6 bases, and 10 bases had no gene match. DNA for the CDR3: TGTGCCAGCAGACGTACAGGGGGCTGGAGGGAGACCCAGTACTTC. It specifies CASRRTGGWRETQYF.

The V call is TRBV27, the J call TRBJ2-5; 8 positions match TRBD1. V lost 2 bases and J lost 1; bases outside the gene matches: 6. The CDR3 runs to 16 residues. The V gene's germline CDR1 is MNHEY and CDR2 SMNVEV (reference sequence). CDR3 nucleotide sequence: TGTGCCAGCAGTTTACGGGCACAGGGGGTCCAAGAGACCCAGTACTTC. It codes for CASSLRAQGVQETQYF.

This clonotype showed up just a few times. The chain couples TRBV16 to TRBJ1-4, with TRBD1 matching 7 bases. J gave up 0 bases and V 1 base, and 14 bases lay outside the gene matches. The CDR3 runs to 20 residues. Per the germline V gene, CDR1 is KGHSY and CDR2 is FQNENV. This CDR3 is CASSQFATAGGPATNEKLFF. The CDR3 DNA reads as TGTGCCAGCAGCCAATTCGCAACCGCAGGGGGACCTGCAACTAATGAAAAACTGTTTTTT.

This sequence joins TRBV28 and TRBJ1-6, with TRBD1 matching over 9 bases. The CDR3 covers 15 residues. After removal of 6 bases from V and 7 bases from J, the junction contained 7 bases not matched to a gene. Germline V gene data show CDR1 as MDHEN and CDR2 as SYDVKM. The CDR3 coding sequence is TGTGCCAGCAGGGGCACCGGGACAGGGAATTCACCCCTCCACTTT. This codes for CASRGTGTGNSPLHF. The whole variable domain, remainder taken from reference TRBV28 and TRBJ1-6, is DVKVTQSSRYLVKRTGEKVFLECVQDMDHENMFWYRQDPGLGLRLIYFSYDVKMKEKGDIPEGYSVSREKKERFSLILESASTNQTSMYLCASRGTGTGNSPLHFGNGTRLTVT.

As to this clonotype: It is likely a read error, because the conserved phenylalanine at the end of the CDR3 is missing. The chain has TRBV20-1 and TRBJ1-6, with 11 bases aligning to TRBD1. Per germline, CDR1 DFQATT and CDR2 SNEGSKA (reference sequence). V trimming: 0 bases; J trimming: 5 bases; junction bases outside the gene matches: 6. The CDR3 is 17 residues long. The DNA for the CDR3 is TGCAGTGCTAGAGACATGGACAGGGGGCTAGATAATTCACCCCTCCACTCT. It codes for CSARDMDRGLDNSPLHS.

The rearrangement joins TRBV4-1 to TRBJ2-1, with 11 positions matching TRBD1. J was trimmed by 7 bases and V by 1 base; bases with no gene match: 3. The CDR3 contains 15 residues. The germline V gene has CDR1 MGHRA and CDR2 YSYEKL. The CDR3 DNA follows: TGCGCCAGCAGCCAAGGAGGGACAGGGGGGAATGAGCAGTTCTTC. This sequence encodes CASSQGGTGGNEQFF.

V is TRBV5-1 and J is TRBJ2-3; a possible D gene is TRBD1 (6 bases). V lost 1 base and J 0 bases, leaving 9 bases between the germline ends. This CDR3 spans 15 amino acids. The V gene's germline CDR1 is SGHRS and CDR2 YFSETQ. CDR3 DNA sequence: TGCGCCAGCAGCTTGACGGACAGAAGCACAGATACGCAGTATTTT. Its translation: CASSLTDRSTDTQYF.

The rearrangement joins TRBV7-2 to TRBJ2-7; TRBD1 might be the D (6 bases). The CDR3 is made up of 14 amino acids. Germline V gene data show CDR1 as SGHTA and CDR2 as FQGNSA. V lost 1 base and J 5 bases, leaving 12 bases between the germline ends. The CDR3 coding sequence is TGTGCCAGCAGCTTAGAAGGGGGTGGCGACGAGCAGTACTTC. It translates to CASSLEGGGDEQYF. The whole variable domain, remainder taken from reference TRBV7-2 and TRBJ2-7, is GAGVSQSPSNKVTEKGKDVELRCDPISGHTALYWYRQSLGQGLEFLIYFQGNSAPDKSGLPSDRFSAERTGGSVSTLTIQRTQQEDSAVYLCASSLEGGGDEQYFGPGTRLTVT.

This chain joins TRBV7-8 and TRBJ2-1, with a possible D match to TRBD1 (5 bases). The CDR3 extends over 16 amino acids. Germline V gives CDR1 SGHVS, CDR2 FQNEAQ. V lost 3 bases and J 3 bases, leaving 15 bases between the germline ends. The CDR3 is CASSLFRAAGYNEQFF. Here the CDR3 DNA reads TGTGCCAGCAGCTTGTTCAGGGCGGCAGGCTACAATGAGCAGTTCTTC.

V is TRBV11-2 and J is TRBJ2-4; D gene uncertain. The CDR3 is made up of 13 amino acids. Germline V gene sequence: CDR1 SGHAT, CDR2 FQNNGV. V lost 6 bases and J lost 5, with 11 bases in between. DNA of the CDR3: TGTGCCAGCAGGGGCCCGGGCGAAAACATTCAGTACTTC. The encoded protein is CASRGPGENIQYF.

The chain combines TRBV11-2 with TRBJ2-3; D gene unclear. This CDR3 contains 12 residues. The V end lost 5 bases, the J end lost 3 bases, and 6 bases lay between the germline ends. Looked up from germline, CDR1 is SGHAT and CDR2 is FQNNGV. CDR3 coding DNA: TGTGCCAGCAGCCAAAATACAGATACGCAGTATTTT. Its translation: CASSQNTDTQYF.

This clonotype was seen a few times. The chain joins TRBV12-3 or TRBV12-4 to TRBJ1-2, with D uncertain. The CDR3 spans 11 residues. V shed 7 bases and J shed 10 bases, with 13 bases lying between them. The CDR3 here is CASTRPGAYTF. The CDR3 DNA follows: TGTGCCAGCACTCGTCCGGGCGCCTACACCTTC.

The chain combines TRBV12-3 or TRBV12-4 with TRBJ2-7; 13 bases agree with TRBD2. The CDR3 contains 17 residues. V shed 3 bases and J 3 bases; nucleotides not matched to a gene: 8. Here the CDR3 reads CASSFTWTSGRYYEQYF. As DNA, the CDR3 is TGTGCCAGCAGTTTTACTTGGACTAGCGGGAGATACTACGAGCAGTACTTC.

The CDR3 here is CASSLRGGWYEQYF. CDR3 in DNA: TGTGCCAGCAGCCTCAGGGGAGGATGGTACGAGCAGTACTTC. V usage is TRBV11-2 and J usage is TRBJ2-7; D could derive from TRBD1 or TRBD2 (6 bases each). The V gene's germline CDR1 is SGHAT and CDR2 FQNNGV. The CDR3 runs to 14 residues. Trimming shortened V by 5 bases and J by 4 bases, and 15 bases separated the two germline ends.

There are a few counts of this clonotype. The chain is built from TRBV11-2 and TRBJ2-7; the D is unclear. V was cut by 1 base and J by 3 bases, with 10 bases left in between. Germline lookup yields CDR1 SGHAT and CDR2 FQNNGV. This CDR3 has 14 amino acids. CDR3: CASSLAGRNYEQYF. The CDR3 nucleotides are TGTGCCAGCAGCTTAGCGGGCCGGAACTACGAGCAGTACTTC.

This clonotype was observed once. J is TRBJ1-2 and V is TRBV28; D is undetermined. There are 13 residues in the CDR3. The ends were cut back, 10 bases at V and 5 bases at J, with 17 bases in the middle. Germline-derived CDR1 and CDR2 are MDHEN and SYDVKM. The DNA for the CDR3 is TGTGCCACCCTTTTCCAGCCAGTTTATGGCTACACCTTC. Amino acids: CATLFQPVYGYTF.

In its sample, this clonotype was seen a few times. The rearrangement joins TRBV28 to TRBJ1-2; unclear D gene. The CDR3 runs 13 residues. The V gene lost 6 bases and the J gene lost 7 bases, with 15 bases spanning the gap. The germline V gene encodes CDR1 MDHEN and CDR2 SYDVKM. The CDR3 nucleotides are TGTGCCAGCAGGCCGCCTTTGGGCGGTGGCTACACCTTC. It codes for CASRPPLGGGYTF.

The chain uses TRBV10-3 and TRBJ2-7; TRBD1 agrees at 7 bases. Germline CDR1 reads ENHRY; CDR2 reads SYGVKD. The CDR3 has 14 amino acids. The V and J ends lost 4 bases and 2 bases, in that order; junction bases with no gene match: 5. The CDR3 DNA reads as TGTGCCATCAGTGGAACCGGGACAGCCTACGAGCAGTACTTC. Amino acid sequence: CAISGTGTAYEQYF.

This clonotype was seen more than once but under ten times. This sequence joins TRBV10-3 and TRBJ2-3; 16 bases map to TRBD2. CDR3 length: 17 residues. The ends lost 3 bases at V and 6 bases at J; junction bases unmatched: 6. The germline CDR1 and CDR2 sequences are ENHRY and SYGVKD. DNA of the CDR3: TGTGCCATCAGTGACACGGGACTAGCGGGGGGGTTTGATACGCAGTATTTT. Translated, it gives CAISDTGLAGGFDTQYF.

V usage is TRBV6-6 and J usage is TRBJ2-2; D tentatively reads TRBD1 or TRBD2 (6 bases each). Trimming removed 5 bases from V and 5 bases from J, with 15 bases in between. The CDR3 is 15 amino acids. CDR1 and CDR2 from the germline V gene are MNHNY and SVGAGI (reference sequence). The CDR3 reads CASSRTGGGTGELFF. CDR3 sequence (DNA): TGTGCCAGCAGTCGGACTGGAGGGGGGACCGGGGAGCTGTTTTTT.

This clonotype rates as medium-sized (0.01 to 0.1%). The rearrangement links TRBV29-1 to TRBJ2-1; D call uncertain. This CDR3 spans 13 amino acids. The germline V and J ends were trimmed by 6 bases and 8 bases, with 17 bases remaining between them. Looked up from germline, CDR1 is SQVTM and CDR2 is ANQGSEA. The CDR3 DNA follows: TGCAGCGTCTCCCAGGCCGCAAAATATGAGCAGTTCTTC. Protein sequence: CSVSQAAKYEQFF.

This chain uses TRBV30 with TRBJ1-1; D is uncertain. The germline V and J ends were trimmed by 0 bases and 2 bases, with 4 bases remaining between them. The CDR3 extends over 12 amino acids. Germline V gene lookup returns CDR1 GTSNPN and CDR2 SVGIG (reference sequence). The CDR3 DNA reads as TGTGCCTGGAGTGTATCCAACACTGAAGCTTTCTTT. Translating it yields CAWSVSNTEAFF.

V is TRBV20-1 and J is TRBJ2-7; TRBD1 aligns across 8 bases. The CDR3 loop spans 14 amino acids. CDR1 is DFQATT and CDR2 is SNEGSKA in the germline V gene (reference sequence). V shed 5 bases and J 2 bases; nucleotides not matched to a gene: 8. DNA for the CDR3: TGCAGTGCTGCCCGACAGGGGCTTACCTACGAGCAGTACTTC. Translation gives CSAARQGLTYEQYF.

The V and J genes are TRBV10-2 and TRBJ2-5; no clear D gene. The CDR3 runs 12 residues. Germline V CDR1 and CDR2: WSHSY, SAAADI. V was trimmed by 7 bases and J by 13 bases, leaving 19 bases between them. The CDR3 loop reads CASIGSTPPRYF. Here the CDR3 DNA reads TGCGCCAGCATTGGAAGTACCCCACCCCGGTACTTC.